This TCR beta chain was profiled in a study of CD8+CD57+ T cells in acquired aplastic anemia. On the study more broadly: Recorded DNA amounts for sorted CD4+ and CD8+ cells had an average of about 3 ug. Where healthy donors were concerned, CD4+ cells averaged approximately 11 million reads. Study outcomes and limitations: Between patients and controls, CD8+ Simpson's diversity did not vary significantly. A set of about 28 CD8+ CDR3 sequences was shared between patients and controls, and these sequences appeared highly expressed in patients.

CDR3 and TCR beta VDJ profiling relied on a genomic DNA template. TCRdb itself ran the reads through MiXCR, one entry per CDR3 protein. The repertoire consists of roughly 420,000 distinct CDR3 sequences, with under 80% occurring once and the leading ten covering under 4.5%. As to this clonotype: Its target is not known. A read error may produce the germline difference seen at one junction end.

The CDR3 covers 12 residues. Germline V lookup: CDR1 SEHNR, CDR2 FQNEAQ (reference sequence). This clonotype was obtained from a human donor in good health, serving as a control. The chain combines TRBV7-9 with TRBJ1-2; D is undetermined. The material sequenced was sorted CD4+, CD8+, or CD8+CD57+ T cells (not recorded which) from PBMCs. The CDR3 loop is CASSLANSTDSF. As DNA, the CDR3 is TGTGCCAGCAGCTTAGCTAACTCCACCGACTCCTTC.